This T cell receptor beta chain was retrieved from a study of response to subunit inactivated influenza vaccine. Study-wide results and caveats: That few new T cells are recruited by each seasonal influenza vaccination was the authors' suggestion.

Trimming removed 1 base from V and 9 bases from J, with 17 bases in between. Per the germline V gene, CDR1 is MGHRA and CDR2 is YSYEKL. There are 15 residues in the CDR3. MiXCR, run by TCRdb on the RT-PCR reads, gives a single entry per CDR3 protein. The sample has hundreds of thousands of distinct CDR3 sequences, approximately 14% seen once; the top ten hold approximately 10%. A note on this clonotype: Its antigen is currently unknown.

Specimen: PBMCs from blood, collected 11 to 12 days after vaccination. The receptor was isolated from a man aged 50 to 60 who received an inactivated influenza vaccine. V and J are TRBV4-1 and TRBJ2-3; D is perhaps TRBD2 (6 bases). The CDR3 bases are TGCGCCAGCAGCCAAGTCTTCGGGACTCAAGCGACGCAGTATTTT. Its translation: CASSQVFGTQATQYF.